The 19 T cell receptor beta chains below all came from one sample that was sequenced in a study of response to subunit inactivated influenza vaccine. TCRdb passed the RT-PCR reads through MiXCR, listing each CDR3 protein once. The sample yields around 790,000 distinct CDR3 sequences, less than 25% seen once. The source was PBMCs from blood, collected 5 to 6 days after vaccination. The receptors were gathered from a man between 45 and 60 years old who received an inactivated influenza vaccine.

The chain employs TRBV7-2 and TRBJ2-7; D gene uncertain. The CDR3 spans 15 residues. Germline lookup yields CDR1 SGHTA and CDR2 FQGNSA. Trimming took 5 bases from V and 1 from J, leaving 15 bases between them. As DNA, the CDR3 is TGTGCCAGCAGCCCCCGGGCGGCGAGATCCTACGAGCAGTACTTC. Translated: CASSPRAARSYEQYF.

This clonotype has just a few counts. The J gene is TRBJ2-3, the V gene TRBV7-2; 14 nucleotides line up with TRBD2. Germline V lookup: CDR1 SGHTA, CDR2 FQGNSA. This CDR3 has 16 residues. Trimming removed 5 bases from V and 4 bases from J; junction bases left unmatched: 5. CDR3 sequence (DNA): TGTGCCAGCAGCCTAACGACTAGCGGGGGGGCAGATACGCAGTATTTT. This gives the protein CASSLTTSGGADTQYF.

The chain uses TRBV7-6 and TRBJ1-4; possible D gene TRBD1, 6 bases. Germline assignment: CDR1 SGHVS and CDR2 FNYEAQ. Trimming cost V 4 bases and J 5 bases, with 14 bases left between them. This CDR3 comprises 15 residues. This CDR3 reads CASSSIQGRNEKLFF. The CDR3 DNA reads as TGTGCCAGCAGCTCGATACAGGGTCGGAATGAAAAACTGTTTTTT.

The rearrangement uses TRBV30 and TRBJ1-2; no clear D gene. Trimming removed 4 bases at V and 4 bases at J, with 10 bases between. Germline CDR1 GTSNPN, CDR2 SVGIG (reference sequence). There are 12 residues in the CDR3. The CDR3 region is CAWMRLGYGYTF. Here the CDR3 DNA reads TGTGCCTGGATGCGCCTAGGCTATGGCTACACCTTC.

This clonotype was detected only a few times. The rearrangement joins TRBV15 to TRBJ2-7, with D unresolved. The CDR3 has 12 amino acids. Trimming took off 5 bases at V and 6 bases at J, with 11 bases between the two ends. Germline CDR1 and CDR2: LNHNV and YYDKDF (reference sequence). The CDR3 DNA sequence: TGTGCCACCAGCCCTGGGGATGGCGAGCAGTACTTC. Translation gives CATSPGDGEQYF.

This clonotype was detected only a few times. CDR3 amino acids: CSVLDRGDLFSNQPQHF. The CDR3 region has the DNA TGCAGCGTTTTGGACAGGGGGGACCTCTTCAGCAATCAGCCCCAGCATTTT. The chain couples TRBV29-1 to TRBJ1-5; 10 nucleotides match TRBD1. J lost 1 base, V lost 5 bases, and 11 bases had no gene match. Germline V gene lookup returns CDR1 SQVTM and CDR2 ANQGSEA. This CDR3 is 17 amino acids long. Combining the CDR3 with reference TRBV29-1 and TRBJ1-5 gives the whole variable domain SAVISQKPSRDICQRGTSLTIQCQVDSQVTMMFWYRQQPGQSLTLIATANQGSEATYESGFVIDKFPISRPNLTFSTLTVSNMSPEDSSIYLCSVLDRGDLFSNQPQHFGDGTRLSIL.

This chain links TRBV11-3 with TRBJ2-1; the match to TRBD2 covers 8 bases. CDR1 and CDR2 (germline): SGHNT, YENEEA. V was pared by 4 bases and J by 2 bases, with 10 bases of the junction left unmatched. The length of the CDR3 is 17 residues. The CDR3 loop reads CASSSEPGLGAYNEQFF. The DNA for the CDR3 is TGTGCCAGCAGCTCAGAACCGGGACTAGGGGCCTACAATGAGCAGTTCTTC.

This clonotype was counted between two and nine times. The V call is TRBV24-1, the J call TRBJ2-1, with D perhaps matching TRBD1 (5 bases). This CDR3 contains 15 residues. Per germline, CDR1 KGHDR and CDR2 SFDVKD. V dropped 0 bases and J dropped 10 bases, with 15 bases sitting between them. CDR3 in amino acids: CATSDLPDFDSEQFF. The DNA for the CDR3 is TGTGCCACCAGTGATTTGCCCGATTTCGACAGCGAGCAGTTCTTC.

This clonotype was counted only a few times. The gene calls are TRBV5-1 and TRBJ1-2; 8 positions agree with TRBD1. This CDR3 comprises 14 residues. Germline V lookup: CDR1 SGHRS, CDR2 YFSETQ. V dropped 3 bases and J dropped 6; count of bases not matched to a gene: 7. The CDR3 sequence: CASSSDRARDGYTF. CDR3 in DNA: TGCGCCAGCAGCTCGGACAGGGCCAGGGATGGCTACACCTTC. The entire variable domain, with the rest obtained from reference TRBV5-1 and TRBJ1-2, is as follows: KAGVTQTPRYLIKTRGQQVTLSCSPISGHRSVSWYQQTPGQGLQFLFEYFSETQRNKGNFPGRFSGRQFSNSRSEMNVSTLELGDSALYLCASSSDRARDGYTFGSGTRLTVV.

This clonotype showed up just a few times. The CDR3, as DNA: TGTGCCAGCAGCCCTAGCCACTATGGCTACACCTTC. Amino acid sequence: CASSPSHYGYTF. This chain joins TRBV7-2 and TRBJ1-2, with D hard to call. Germline lookup yields CDR1 SGHTA and CDR2 FQGNSA. CDR3 size: 12 residues. Trimming pared 5 bases from V and 3 bases from J, leaving 7 bases between.

This clonotype has ten or more counts. The chain combines TRBV5-1 with TRBJ2-2; maybe TRBD2 (6 bases). CDR3 length: 15 amino acids. V was trimmed by 3 bases and J by 2 bases, leaving 11 bases between them. Germline V lookup: CDR1 SGHRS, CDR2 YFSETQ. The CDR3 DNA is TGCGCCAGCAGCTCCCGGGACTCTAACACCGGGGAGCTGTTTTTT. Translation gives CASSSRDSNTGELFF.

This clonotype has more than one count but fewer than ten. The gene calls are TRBV4-2 and TRBJ2-5; 9 positions match TRBD2. This CDR3 is built from 18 residues. CDR1 is LGHNA, CDR2 YNFKEQ, per germline. With 0 bases clipped from V and 5 bases from J, the junction kept 13 bases outside the gene matches. DNA of the CDR3: TGTGCCAGCAGCCAAGAGCTCCTGGGGGGGACTAGCTTTGAGACCCAGTACTTC. Its protein product is CASSQELLGGTSFETQYF.

This sequence joins TRBV5-1 and TRBJ2-3, with 8 nucleotides matching TRBD1. Looked up from germline, CDR1 is SGHRS and CDR2 is YFSETQ. The CDR3 loop spans 16 amino acids. After removal of 2 bases from V and 0 bases from J, the junction contained 5 bases not matched to a gene. The CDR3: CASSFNQGASTDTQYF. CDR3 DNA: TGCGCCAGCAGCTTCAACCAGGGGGCAAGCACAGATACGCAGTATTTT.

The chain employs TRBV7-8 and TRBJ2-5; 7 bases are a match to TRBD1. The J segment lost 0 bases and the V segment lost 6 bases, leaving 4 bases of the junction unmatched. The CDR3 runs 14 residues. Per the germline V gene, CDR1 is SGHVS and CDR2 is FQNEAQ. The CDR3 loop reads CASRWGQYQETQYF. CDR3 sequence (DNA): TGTGCCAGCAGGTGGGGACAGTACCAAGAGACCCAGTACTTC.

Comments on this clonotype: This may come from a read error, since a much larger clone is one base off. This chain uses TRBV9 with TRBJ2-7; D possibly corresponds to TRBD2 (6 bases). Germline V gene lookup returns CDR1 SGDLS and CDR2 YYNGEE. V lost 0 bases to trimming and J lost 2 bases, with 9 bases between them. This CDR3 has 14 residues. CDR3 protein: CASSVGLVAYEQYF. CDR3 DNA: TGTGCCAGCAGCGTAGGACTAGTGGCCTACGAGCAGTACTTC.

The chain uses TRBV5-3 and TRBJ2-7; D perhaps matches TRBD2 (6 bases). TRBV5-3 is placed among ORFs of uncertain function. The CDR3 has 14 residues. The V end was cut by 8 bases, the J end by 3 bases, with 18 bases between. The CDR3 sequence: CASSPGLFCYEQYF. In nucleotides, the CDR3 is TGTGCCAGCAGCCCCGGACTATTCTGCTACGAGCAGTACTTC.

This clonotype was counted a few times. The chain couples TRBV29-1 to TRBJ1-1; a weak D match, TRBD1 (6 bases). V lost 1 base, J lost 3 bases, and 9 bases lay in between. Germline V CDR1 and CDR2: SQVTM, ANQGSEA. The CDR3 runs 13 residues. This chain's CDR3 is CSVEGGHYTEAFF. The CDR3 DNA sequence: TGCAGCGTTGAAGGGGGACATTACACTGAAGCTTTCTTT.

As to this clonotype: A much bigger clone sits one base away, suggesting this may be a read error. J is TRBJ2-5 and V is TRBV29-1; perhaps TRBD1 as D (5 bases). There are 14 residues in the CDR3. The V end lost 3 bases, the J end lost 2 bases, and 13 bases lay between the germline ends. Germline values: CDR1 SQVTM, CDR2 ANQGSEA. The CDR3 DNA reads as TGCAGCGTTGAGAAGGACAAGGGACAAGAGACCCAGTACTTC. Its protein is CSVEKDKGQETQYF.

This clonotype was recorded many times. The chain couples TRBV20-1 to TRBJ1-2; weak D call: TRBD1 (5 bases). Germline CDR1 DFQATT, CDR2 SNEGSKA (reference sequence). V lost 0 bases and J 3 bases, leaving 20 bases between the germline ends. The CDR3 totals 17 residues. DNA of the CDR3: TGCAGTGCTAGAGATAGGAAACAGGACTCACCCCACTATGGCTACACCTTC. Protein sequence: CSARDRKQDSPHYGYTF.